The next 8 T cell receptor beta chains were all read from a single sample in a study of blood T cell repertoires in COVID-19. The repertoire was sequenced with immunoSEQ multiplex PCR; TCRdb's copy has only in-frame clones and lacks some. Of about 440,000 clones listed, roughly 88% were seen once; the top ten hold about 0.6%. The sample taken for sequencing was PBMCs or T cells enriched from blood (not recorded which). The receptors originated from a man younger than 35 who had recovered from COVID-19.

The V and J genes are TRBV18 and TRBJ2-1; D might be TRBD2 (6 bases). Looked up from germline, CDR1 is KGHSH and CDR2 is LQKENI. CDR3 size: 14 residues. The ends were cut back, 3 bases at V and 8 bases at J, with 14 bases in the middle. The CDR3 sequence: CASSPLASVDEQFF. CDR3 nucleotides: TGTGCCAGCTCACCTTTGGCTAGCGTCGATGAGCAGTTCTTC. The whole variable domain, filled in from reference TRBV18 and TRBJ2-1, reads NAGVMQNPRHLVRRRGQEARLRCSPMKGHSHVYWYRQLPEEGLKFMVYLQKENIIDESGMPKERFSAEFPKEGPSILRIQQVVRGDSAAYFCASSPLASVDEQFFGPGTRLTVL.

The chain uses TRBV2 and TRBJ1-1; 8 nucleotides match TRBD1. Germline CDR1 is SNHLY and CDR2 is FYNNEI. The CDR3 is 13 residues long. V lost 7 bases to trimming and J lost 7 bases; unmatched junction nucleotides: 8. The DNA of the CDR3 is TGTGCCAGCATAACCGGGACAGGCATTGAAGCTTTCTTT. Translation gives CASITGTGIEAFF. The complete variable domain, with remaining parts taken from reference TRBV2 and TRBJ1-1, reads EPEVTQTPSHQVTQMGQEVILRCVPISNHLYFYWYRQILGQKVEFLVSFYNNEISEKSEIFDDQFSVERPDGSNFTLKIRSTKLEDSAMYFCASITGTGIEAFFGQGTRLTVV.

The rearrangement links TRBV7-8 to TRBJ1-1, with D maybe TRBD1 (5 bases). The CDR3 contains 16 residues. Trimming left V 1 base short and J 5 bases short, with 17 bases between. In germline, CDR1 is SGHVS, CDR2 FQNEAQ. The CDR3 sequence: CASSLGSPGDHTEAFF. DNA for the CDR3: TGTGCCAGCAGCTTAGGCAGCCCGGGGGACCATACTGAAGCTTTCTTT. Filled out from reference TRBV7-8 and TRBJ1-1, the complete variable domain reads GAGVSQSPRYKVAKRGQDVALRCDPISGHVSLFWYQQALGQGPEFLTYFQNEAQLDKSGLPSDRFFAERPEGSVSTLKIQRTQQEDSAVYLCASSLGSPGDHTEAFFGQGTRLTVV.

This chain links TRBV4-1 with TRBJ1-2; TRBD1 matches 7 bases. CDR3 length equals 14 residues. The V gene's germline CDR1 is MGHRA and CDR2 YSYEKL. Trimming took 0 bases from V and 4 from J; bases not matched to a gene: 2. In DNA form, the CDR3 reads TGCGCCAGCAGCCAAGAACCAGGGGGCTATGGCTACACCTTC. This gives the protein CASSQEPGGYGYTF.

The CDR3 nucleotides are TGTGCCAGCTCACCAACAGGCCGTATCCCCTACAATGAGCAGTTCTTC. Residues: CASSPTGRIPYNEQFF. The chain has TRBV18 and TRBJ2-1, with TRBD1 as a possible D gene (5 bases). V was trimmed by 2 bases and J by 2 bases, leaving 13 bases between them. The CDR3 contains 16 residues. CDR1 and CDR2 from the germline V gene are KGHSH and LQKENI. Full variable domain (outside the CDR3, taken from reference TRBV18 and TRBJ2-1): NAGVMQNPRHLVRRRGQEARLRCSPMKGHSHVYWYRQLPEEGLKFMVYLQKENIIDESGMPKERFSAEFPKEGPSILRIQQVVRGDSAAYFCASSPTGRIPYNEQFFGPGTRLTVL.

The rearrangement uses TRBV7-2 and TRBJ2-1; no reliable D call. CDR3 size: 13 residues. Trimming pared 1 base from V and 3 bases from J, leaving 4 bases between. Germline V CDR1 and CDR2: SGHTA, FQGNSA. The CDR3 DNA is TGTGCCAGCAGCTTAGACTTCTACAATGAGCAGTTCTTC. Translation gives CASSLDFYNEQFF.

The rearrangement uses TRBV7-9 and TRBJ2-1; 8 bases match TRBD2. The CDR3 length is 14 residues. The germline V gene has CDR1 SEHNR and CDR2 FQNEAQ (reference sequence). Unmatched junction bases numbered 5, after V lost 4 bases and J lost 6 bases. The CDR3 DNA sequence: TGTGCCAGCAGCTGGGGACTAGGAGGCAATGAGCAGTTCTTC. Its translation: CASSWGLGGNEQFF.

V is TRBV27 and J is TRBJ2-5; possibly TRBD2 for D (6 bases). The CDR3 loop spans 15 amino acids. V was shortened by 5 bases and J by 1 base, with 14 bases between the two germline ends. Germline values: CDR1 MNHEY, CDR2 SMNVEV (reference sequence). DNA of the CDR3: TGTGCCAGCAGTCCTCTGGGACTTCCCCAAGAGACCCAGTACTTC. Translated, it gives CASSPLGLPQETQYF.